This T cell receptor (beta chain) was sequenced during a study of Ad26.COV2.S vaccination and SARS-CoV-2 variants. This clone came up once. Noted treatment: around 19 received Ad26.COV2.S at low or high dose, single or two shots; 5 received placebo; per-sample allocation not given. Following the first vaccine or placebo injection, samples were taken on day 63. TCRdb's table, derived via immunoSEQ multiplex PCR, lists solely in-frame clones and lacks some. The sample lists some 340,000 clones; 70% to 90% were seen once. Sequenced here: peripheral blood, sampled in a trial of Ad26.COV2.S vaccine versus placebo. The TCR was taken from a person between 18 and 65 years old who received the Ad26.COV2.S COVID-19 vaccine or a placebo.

In nucleotides, the CDR3 is TGTGCCAGCAGCCCGCGAGAAGGGCCCACAGATACGCAGTATTTT. This translates into CASSPREGPTDTQYF. V and J are TRBV7-9 and TRBJ2-3; the D is unclear. This CDR3 comprises 15 residues. Between the trimmed V and J ends, which lost 5 bases and 2 bases, there was a span of 14 bases. Looked up from germline, CDR1 is SEHNR and CDR2 is FQNEAQ (reference sequence).